Listed here are 17 T cell receptor beta chains from one sample, sequenced in a study of beta chain features in type 1 diabetes. Study results and limitations: Type 1 diabetes patients had TCRB CDR3s that were shorter (moderately but significantly so) in all four CD4+ subsets.

Every bit of the isolated RNA underwent reverse transcription, so sequencing read expressed TCRB transcripts. Assay used: immunoSEQ multiplex PCR; TCRdb lists only in-frame clones, some missing. The table shows a few hundred thousand clones, with approximately 16% occurring only once. No antigen has been assigned to these receptors. The sample taken for sequencing was naive CD4+ T cells from blood. These receptors came from a man aged 25 to 40 with type 1 diabetes.

This clone was counted only a few times. Other DNA sequences in this specimen translate into the identical CDR3. CDR3 protein: CSVLAGEETQYF. CDR3 DNA sequence: TGCAGCGTACTAGCGGGAGAAGAGACCCAGTACTTC. The chain recombines TRBV29-1 with TRBJ2-5; 11 nucleotides line up with TRBD2. CDR3 size: 12 residues. V lost 6 bases and J lost 3; bases outside the gene matches: 0. Germline V gene lookup returns CDR1 SQVTM and CDR2 ANQGSEA.

The chain recombines TRBV5-1 with TRBJ2-2; no firm D call. The CDR3 length is 14 residues. CDR1 is SGHRS and CDR2 is YFSETQ in the germline V gene. V shed 1 base and J shed 4 bases, with 8 bases lying between them. This chain's CDR3 is CASSLPQLTGELFF. DNA for the CDR3: TGCGCCAGCAGCTTGCCACAACTCACCGGGGAGCTGTTTTTT.

This clone was seen once. The rearrangement links TRBV30 to TRBJ2-1; 10 positions match TRBD2. The CDR3 totals 15 residues. V shed 2 bases, J shed 5 bases, and the junction held 6 bases outside the gene matches. Per germline, CDR1 GTSNPN and CDR2 SVGIG (reference sequence). CDR3 residues: CAWSLTSGANNEQFF. The CDR3 nucleotides read TGTGCCTGGAGTTTAACTAGCGGGGCCAACAATGAGCAGTTCTTC.

Only a few counts were recorded for this clone. The V gene is TRBV5-1, the J gene TRBJ2-3, with 7 bases that match TRBD2. Germline CDR1 and CDR2: SGHRS and YFSETQ. The V segment lost 3 bases and the J segment 0 bases; nucleotides outside the gene matches: 4. The CDR3 extends over 15 amino acids. DNA for the CDR3: TGCGCCAGCAGCTATCTTAGCGGGAGCACAGATACGCAGTATTTT. This gives the protein CASSYLSGSTDTQYF.

This chain joins TRBV30 and TRBJ1-1; 8 positions agree with TRBD1. CDR1 and CDR2 from the germline V gene are GTSNPN and SVGIG (reference sequence). The CDR3 has 14 residues. V was clipped by 1 base and J by 3 bases; unmatched bases: 4. CDR3 amino acids: CAWSDRQGYTEAFF. The CDR3 coding sequence is TGTGCCTGGAGTGACCGACAGGGGTACACTGAAGCTTTCTTT.

This clone has more than one count but fewer than ten. V and J are TRBV27 and TRBJ1-5; 7 bases agree with TRBD1. Trimming at V came to 6 bases and at J to 4 bases, leaving 15 bases not matched to a gene. Germline-derived CDR1 and CDR2 are MNHEY and SMNVEV (reference sequence). This CDR3 comprises 17 residues. CDR3 amino acids: CASSQIGRQGGNQPQHF. DNA for the CDR3: TGTGCCAGCAGCCAAATTGGGAGACAGGGAGGAAATCAGCCCCAGCATTTT.

The rearrangement joins TRBV6-6 to TRBJ1-5; tentative D call: TRBD1 (5 bases). The CDR3 contains 13 residues. Trimming cost V 5 bases and J 5 bases, with 10 bases left between them. Germline V gene sequence: CDR1 MNHNY, CDR2 SVGAGI (reference sequence). This CDR3 is CASSPQGHQPQHF. As DNA, the CDR3 is TGTGCCAGCAGTCCGCAGGGCCATCAGCCCCAGCATTTT.

This clone has a handful of counts. This sequence joins TRBV30 and TRBJ2-4, with TRBD1 matching over 8 bases. The V gene's germline CDR1 is GTSNPN and CDR2 SVGIG (reference sequence). This CDR3 has 14 residues. J lost 11 bases, V lost 3 bases, and 12 bases had no gene match. The CDR3, as DNA: TGTGCCTGGAGCTCCCGGAGACAGGGGATCTTTCAGTACTTC. Amino acid sequence: CAWSSRRQGIFQYF.

Only a few counts were recorded for this clone. The CDR3 is CASSVVTKPLYEQYF. The DNA for the CDR3 is TGTGCCAGCAGCGTAGTGACAAAGCCCCTCTACGAGCAGTACTTC. The chain recombines TRBV9 with TRBJ2-7; D not resolved. The CDR3 runs 15 residues. The germline V gene encodes CDR1 SGDLS and CDR2 YYNGEE. Trimming stripped 0 bases from V and 3 bases from J, with 13 bases between.

This clone has just a few counts. J is TRBJ2-5 and V is TRBV10-1; D is unresolved. The CDR3 runs to 14 residues. Trimming pared 0 bases from V and 10 bases from J, leaving 15 bases between. The V gene's germline CDR1 is WNHNN and CDR2 SYGVQD (reference sequence). The DNA for the CDR3 is TGCGCCAGCAGTGAGTCCCTGACCCAAGGTGGCCAGTACTTC. Protein sequence: CASSESLTQGGQYF.

This clone has a handful of counts. The chain combines TRBV9 with TRBJ2-6; 14 nucleotides line up with TRBD2. The CDR3 loop spans 19 amino acids. With 3 bases clipped from V and 3 bases from J, the junction kept 8 bases outside the gene matches. Germline-derived CDR1 and CDR2 are SGDLS and YYNGEE. The CDR3 coding sequence is TGTGCCAGCAGCGAGGGACTAGCGGGAGCTGCTGGTGGGGCCAACGTCCTGACTTTC. It specifies CASSEGLAGAAGGANVLTF. Full variable domain (missing parts from reference TRBV9 and TRBJ2-6): DSGVTQTPKHLITATGQRVTLRCSPRSGDLSVYWYQQSLDQGLQFLIQYYNGEERAKGNILERFSAQQFPDLHSELNLSSLELGDSALYFCASSEGLAGAAGGANVLTFGAGSRLTVL.

The gene calls are TRBV7-2 and TRBJ2-7; a weak D match, TRBD1 (6 bases). With 5 bases removed from V and 6 bases from J, the gap between germline ends came to 20 bases. Germline values: CDR1 SGHTA, CDR2 FQGNSA. CDR3 length equals 15 residues. The CDR3 protein is CASSNWQGMAGEQYF. The CDR3 nucleotides read TGTGCCAGCAGCAACTGGCAGGGGATGGCGGGCGAGCAGTACTTC. Full variable domain (remainder filled in from reference TRBV7-2 and TRBJ2-7): GAGVSQSPSNKVTEKGKDVELRCDPISGHTALYWYRQSLGQGLEFLIYFQGNSAPDKSGLPSDRFSAERTGGSVSTLTIQRTQQEDSAVYLCASSNWQGMAGEQYFGPGTRLTVT.

In its sample, this clone was seen a few times. V usage is TRBV5-1 and J usage is TRBJ2-5; D may be TRBD2 (5 bases). V dropped 5 bases and J dropped 2 bases, with 7 bases sitting between them. CDR3 length equals 12 residues. Germline CDR1 is SGHRS and CDR2 is YFSETQ. The CDR3 region is CASRREQETQYF. Here the CDR3 DNA reads TGCGCCAGCAGACGGGAACAAGAGACCCAGTACTTC. Filled out from reference TRBV5-1 and TRBJ2-5, the complete variable domain reads KAGVTQTPRYLIKTRGQQVTLSCSPISGHRSVSWYQQTPGQGLQFLFEYFSETQRNKGNFPGRFSGRQFSNSRSEMNVSTLELGDSALYLCASRREQETQYFGPGTRLLVL.

This chain connects TRBV7-8 to TRBJ2-3; the D gene could be TRBD1 or TRBD2 (5 bases each). CDR1 is SGHVS, CDR2 FQNEAQ, per germline. Between the trimmed V and J ends, which lost 3 bases and 1 base, there was a span of 14 bases. This CDR3 is 16 amino acids long. CDR3 sequence: CASSFRDPQGTDTQYF. The CDR3 nucleotides read TGTGCCAGCAGCTTCCGGGACCCGCAGGGCACAGATACGCAGTATTTT.

This clone was observed a handful of times. V is TRBV10-3 and J is TRBJ2-7; D is uncertain. The CDR3 runs 13 residues. V dropped 6 bases and J dropped 4 bases, with 13 bases sitting between them. Germline CDR1 reads ENHRY; CDR2 reads SYGVKD. This CDR3 reads CAIRNGTRYEQYF. CDR3 in DNA: TGTGCCATCAGAAATGGCACGAGGTACGAGCAGTACTTC.

The gene calls are TRBV29-1 and TRBJ2-1, with D unresolved. The V and J ends lost 4 bases and 10 bases respectively, with 11 bases between them. CDR1 is SQVTM and CDR2 is ANQGSEA in the germline V gene. There are 11 residues in the CDR3. The CDR3 is CSVGGLGEQFF. The CDR3 DNA reads as TGCAGCGTTGGTGGTCTTGGGGAGCAGTTCTTC.

This clone was seen more than once but under ten times. This chain connects TRBV2 to TRBJ2-5; TRBD2 is a possible D gene (6 bases). Germline V gene sequence: CDR1 SNHLY, CDR2 FYNNEI. V gave up 4 bases and J gave up 2 bases, with 8 bases separating them. CDR3 length equals 13 residues. As DNA, the CDR3 is TGTGCCAGCAGTGTAGGGACTCAAGAGACCCAGTACTTC. Protein product: CASSVGTQETQYF. Variable domain in full (rest from reference TRBV2 and TRBJ2-5): EPEVTQTPSHQVTQMGQEVILRCVPISNHLYFYWYRQILGQKVEFLVSFYNNEISEKSEIFDDQFSVERPDGSNFTLKIRSTKLEDSAMYFCASSVGTQETQYFGPGTRLLVL.